This TCR beta chain appears in the sequencing data of a study of cytomegalovirus exposure and HLA in healthy donors. In the case of this clone: Its cognate antigen is unknown.

Points from the study as a whole: Donors were assumed by presence/absence analyses to have roughly uniform sequencing depth. Usually a TCR sequence was rare, but some public TCRs were found in many donors.

CDR3 length: 12 residues. CDR1 is KGHSH, CDR2 LQKENI, per germline. Trimming removed 6 bases from V and 5 bases from J, with 10 bases in between. The PCR ran on 60 Vbeta and 13 Jbeta primers. This table comes from immunoSEQ multiplex PCR, and its TCRdb copy is limited to in-frame clones, with some not included. The sample records about 160,000 clones, 65% to 90% being singletons. Sequencing was carried out using PBMCs. V and J are TRBV18 and TRBJ1-1; D is undetermined. The clonotype comes from a woman aged 18 to 35 in good health and CMV-seronegative. Here the CDR3 reads CASSSTGTEAFF. The CDR3 coding sequence is TGTGCCAGCTCGTCCACGGGAACTGAAGCTTTCTTT.